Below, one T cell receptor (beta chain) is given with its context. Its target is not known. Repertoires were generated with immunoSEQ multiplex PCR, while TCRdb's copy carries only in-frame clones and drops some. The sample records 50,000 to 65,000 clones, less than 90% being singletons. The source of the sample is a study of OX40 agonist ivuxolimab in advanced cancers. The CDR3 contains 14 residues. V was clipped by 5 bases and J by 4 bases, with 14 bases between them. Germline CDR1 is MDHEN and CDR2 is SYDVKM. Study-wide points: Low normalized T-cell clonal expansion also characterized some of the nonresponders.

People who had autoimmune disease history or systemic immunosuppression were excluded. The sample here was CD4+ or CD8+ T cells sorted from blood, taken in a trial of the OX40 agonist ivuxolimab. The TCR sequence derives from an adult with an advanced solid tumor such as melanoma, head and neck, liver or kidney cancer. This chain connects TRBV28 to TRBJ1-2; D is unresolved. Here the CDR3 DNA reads TGTGCCAGCAGTCCATTTCCGCAGTCCTATGGCTACACCTTC. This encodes CASSPFPQSYGYTF.